The TCR beta chain under discussion was sequenced for a study of brain T cells in children with intractable seizures. In the case of this clone: The antigen remains undetermined.

Study outcomes and limitations: Pre-surgery blood may have been undersampled, hiding some clones. Patients' HCMV serostatus was unknown; virus specificity rests on CDR3 similarity alone.

Surgery cases with the highest brain T cell transcript signatures were chosen for sequencing. At least one anti-epileptic drug was given before surgery. The protocol was immunoSEQ multiplex PCR, while the TCRdb copy is restricted to in-frame clones and leaves out a portion. The sample lists 50,000 to 80,000 clones; 95% to 96% were seen once. The TCR comes from a boy under three years old with focal cortical dysplasia and intractable seizures. Sequencing was performed on peripheral blood, taken at surgery.

In nucleotides, the CDR3 is TGCGCCAGCAGCCAAGATCAGTTCGGGGAGCTGTTTTTT. Protein product: CASSQDQFGELFF. The gene calls are TRBV4-3 and TRBJ2-2; D call uncertain. The germline V and J ends were trimmed by 0 bases and 7 bases, with 6 bases remaining between them. Germline CDR1 is LGHNA and CDR2 is YSLEER. The length of the CDR3 is 13 residues.